Below are 21 T cell receptor beta chains sequenced from a single sample in a study of Ad26.COV2.S vaccination and SARS-CoV-2 variants. Some clones are missing from TCRdb's copy, which holds only in-frame ones; the method was immunoSEQ multiplex PCR. The data show about 350,000 clones, 88% seen once. Treatment of the sample: approximately 18 received Ad26.COV2.S at low or high dose, single or two shots; about five received placebo; per-sample allocation not given. Collection of the samples took place on day 63 after the first injection of vaccine or placebo. The source was peripheral blood, collected in a trial of Ad26.COV2.S vaccine versus placebo. The receptors derive from a person aged 18 to 59 who received the Ad26.COV2.S COVID-19 vaccine or a placebo.

This clone was seen only once. The V call is TRBV2, the J call TRBJ1-1; tentatively, D is TRBD1 (5 bases). Trimming removed 6 bases from V and 3 bases from J, with 5 bases in between. The CDR3 totals 11 residues. The germline CDR1 and CDR2 sequences are SNHLY and FYNNEI. The CDR3 loop reads CASSRDTEAFF. DNA for the CDR3: TGTGCCAGCAGCAGGGACACTGAAGCTTTCTTT.

The CDR3 region is CASSQGSHRYEQYF. DNA of the CDR3: TGTGCCAGCTCACAGGGTTCGCATCGGTACGAGCAGTACTTC. V gene TRBV18 combines with J gene TRBJ2-7; D is ambiguous. V was cut by 4 bases and J by 4 bases, with 14 bases left in between. The CDR3 spans 14 residues. The germline CDR1 and CDR2 sequences are KGHSH and LQKENI.

This clone was seen a handful of times. The chain recombines TRBV6-1 with TRBJ2-5, with TRBD1 matching 9 bases. The germline CDR1 and CDR2 sequences are MNHNS and SASEGT. This CDR3 contains 16 residues. Trimming removed 4 bases from V and 5 bases from J; junction bases left unmatched: 11. The chain's CDR3 is CASSVGTGNNWETQYF. CDR3 bases: TGTGCCAGCAGTGTCGGGACAGGGAACAACTGGGAGACCCAGTACTTC.

CDR3 nucleotides: TGTGCCAGCAGTTTATCGATTAAAGGTTGGGTAGCCTCCGGTTTGAACACTGAAGCTTTCTTT. It is translated as CASSLSIKGWVASGLNTEAFF. V is TRBV27 and J is TRBJ1-1, with D hard to call. Trimming removed 0 bases at V and 0 bases at J, with 26 bases between. Germline lookup yields CDR1 MNHEY and CDR2 SMNVEV (reference sequence). This CDR3 has 21 amino acids.

The sample holds one count of this clone. This rearrangement joins TRBV4-3 to TRBJ2-3; D uncertain. Germline CDR1 reads LGHNA; CDR2 reads YSLEER. The V end was cut by 2 bases, the J end by 0 bases, with 9 bases between. There are 15 residues in the CDR3. CDR3 in DNA: TGCGCCAGCAGCCAACTTCGTACTAGCACAGATACGCAGTATTTT. Translated, it gives CASSQLRTSTDTQYF.

The chain links TRBV29-1 to TRBJ2-2; TRBD2 agrees at 7 bases. The CDR3 is 18 residues long. The V segment lost 6 bases and the J segment 7 bases; nucleotides outside the gene matches: 23. CDR1 is SQVTM and CDR2 is ANQGSEA in the germline V gene. This CDR3 is CSVRLTSGVGDFFGELFF. CDR3 DNA: TGCAGCGTCCGCCTGACAAGCGGGGTTGGGGATTTCTTCGGGGAGCTGTTTTTT.

This chain joins TRBV6-2 or TRBV6-3 and TRBJ1-4; 7 bases are a match to TRBD1. This CDR3 is 18 amino acids long. CDR1 and CDR2 (germline): MNHEY, SVGEGT. The V segment lost 5 bases and the J segment 0 bases; nucleotides outside the gene matches: 12. CDR3 DNA: TGTGCCAGCAGTAGCGGGACAGACGCTGATACAACTAATGAAAAACTGTTTTTT. Residues: CASSSGTDADTTNEKLFF.

The chain has TRBV7-3 and TRBJ2-1; 7 nucleotides agree with TRBD2. This CDR3 region has 16 residues. Trimming at V came to 1 base and at J to 8 bases, leaving 11 bases not matched to a gene. In germline, CDR1 is SGHTA, CDR2 FQGTGA. In nucleotides, the CDR3 is TGTGCCAGCAGCTTAAGGTTAGCGGGCCCCGCGGATGAGCAGTTCTTC. Translated, it gives CASSLRLAGPADEQFF.

This clone was seen a handful of times. The chain joins TRBV2 to TRBJ2-7; no firm D call. Looked up from germline, CDR1 is SNHLY and CDR2 is FYNNEI. This CDR3 is 13 amino acids long. The germline V and J ends were trimmed by 2 bases and 2 bases, with 7 bases remaining between them. CDR3: CASSEYLAYEQYF. The CDR3 DNA reads TGTGCCAGCAGTGAATATTTGGCCTACGAGCAGTACTTC. The full variable domain, completed using reference TRBV2 and TRBJ2-7, is EPEVTQTPSHQVTQMGQEVILRCVPISNHLYFYWYRQILGQKVEFLVSFYNNEISEKSEIFDDQFSVERPDGSNFTLKIRSTKLEDSAMYFCASSEYLAYEQYFGPGTRLTVT.

The chain has TRBV28 and TRBJ2-3; D might be TRBD1 (6 bases). The V end lost 4 bases, the J end lost 2 bases, and 22 bases lay between the germline ends. CDR3 size: 18 residues. Germline CDR1 reads MDHEN; CDR2 reads SYDVKM. The CDR3 DNA follows: TGTGCCAGCAGTTCCCGACCTACTCGACAGGAAAACACAGATACGCAGTATTTT. This sequence encodes CASSSRPTRQENTDTQYF.

The chain joins TRBV27 to TRBJ2-7, with 10 bases aligning to TRBD2. Germline V gives CDR1 MNHEY, CDR2 SMNVEV (reference sequence). CDR3 size: 14 residues. Unmatched junction bases numbered 4, after V lost 5 bases and J lost 3 bases. The CDR3 sequence: CASSASGGFYEQYF. In nucleotides, the CDR3 is TGTGCCAGCAGTGCTAGCGGGGGATTCTACGAGCAGTACTTC.

The gene calls are TRBV2 and TRBJ2-1, with D possibly being TRBD1 or TRBD2 (5 bases each). The V gene's germline CDR1 is SNHLY and CDR2 FYNNEI. This CDR3 is built from 11 residues. Trimming pared 7 bases from V and 13 bases from J, leaving 14 bases between. The CDR3: CASTLEGPQFF. For the CDR3, the DNA is TGTGCCAGCACCCTTGAGGGGCCCCAGTTCTTC. The whole variable domain, filled in from reference TRBV2 and TRBJ2-1, reads EPEVTQTPSHQVTQMGQEVILRCVPISNHLYFYWYRQILGQKVEFLVSFYNNEISEKSEIFDDQFSVERPDGSNFTLKIRSTKLEDSAMYFCASTLEGPQFFGPGTRLTVL.

The genes are TRBV28 and TRBJ1-1; the match to TRBD1 covers 7 bases. CDR1 is MDHEN and CDR2 is SYDVKM in the germline V gene. The CDR3 runs 14 residues. V gave up 7 bases and J gave up 1 base; unmatched junction bases: 6. CDR3 in amino acids: CASKGGQKNTEAFF. CDR3 in DNA: TGTGCCAGCAAGGGGGGACAGAAGAACACTGAAGCTTTCTTT.

The chain joins TRBV12-3 or TRBV12-4 to TRBJ2-1; 7 bases are shared with TRBD1. The CDR3 extends over 13 amino acids. After removal of 3 bases from V and 7 bases from J, the junction contained 3 bases not matched to a gene. CDR3: CASSLRGQNEQFF. CDR3 nucleotide sequence: TGTGCCAGCAGTTTGAGGGGACAGAATGAGCAGTTCTTC.

Note on this clone: Other DNA sequences in the same sample also yield this CDR3. The chain couples TRBV19 to TRBJ1-1, with unresolved D. This CDR3 spans 13 amino acids. V lost 3 bases and J lost 0, with 5 bases in between. In germline, CDR1 is LNHDA, CDR2 SQIVND (reference sequence). DNA of the CDR3: TGTGCCAGTAGTATTTCGGTGAACACTGAAGCTTTCTTT. It is translated as CASSISVNTEAFF.

V usage is TRBV7-9 and J usage is TRBJ2-3; 8 positions match TRBD1. CDR1 is SEHNR and CDR2 is FQNEAQ in the germline V gene (reference sequence). Unmatched junction bases numbered 8, after V lost 5 bases and J lost 4 bases. CDR3 length equals 15 residues. The DNA for the CDR3 is TGTGCCAGCAGCACCCAGGGGGCGCGTTCAGATACGCAGTATTTT. Translating gives CASSTQGARSDTQYF.

The chain has TRBV11-3 and TRBJ2-1, with 10 positions matching TRBD2. Germline CDR1 is SGHNT and CDR2 is YENEEA. The CDR3 contains 17 residues. Trimming removed 5 bases from V and 1 base from J; junction bases left unmatched: 8. The CDR3 spells CASSSSGRSVSYNEQFF. DNA for the CDR3: TGTGCCAGCAGCAGTAGCGGGAGGTCTGTATCCTACAATGAGCAGTTCTTC.

This chain connects TRBV9 to TRBJ2-7; TRBD2 is a possible D gene (6 bases). Germline CDR1 SGDLS, CDR2 YYNGEE. The V gene lost 2 bases and the J gene lost 3 bases, with 12 bases spanning the gap. The CDR3 has 14 residues. The CDR3 nucleotides are TGTGCCAGCAGCGTCTGGGGAGGAGGCTACGAGCAGTACTTC. Its translation is CASSVWGGGYEQYF.

The chain is built from TRBV18 and TRBJ1-1, with 9 nucleotides matching TRBD1. This CDR3 has 14 amino acids. Germline V gives CDR1 KGHSH, CDR2 LQKENI. With V trimmed by 6 bases and J by 5 bases, 7 bases remained unmatched. The CDR3 nucleotides read TGTGCCAGCTCGGGCGGGACAGGGAATACTGAAGCTTTCTTT. As protein: CASSGGTGNTEAFF.

The chain couples TRBV5-1 to TRBJ1-2, with 9 nucleotides matching TRBD1. The CDR3 sequence is 15 residues long. V shed 0 bases, J shed 3 bases, and the junction held 3 bases outside the gene matches. The germline V gene has CDR1 SGHRS and CDR2 YFSETQ. The CDR3 nucleotides read TGCGCCAGCAGCTTGGGGGACAGGGCGGACTATGGCTACACCTTC. This encodes CASSLGDRADYGYTF.

The chain joins TRBV30 to TRBJ2-7, with 9 positions matching TRBD1. This CDR3 comprises 15 residues. The ends lost 3 bases at V and 1 base at J; junction bases unmatched: 7. Germline CDR1 and CDR2: GTSNPN and SVGIG (reference sequence). CDR3 in amino acids: CAWRVMGQGSYEQYF. The CDR3 DNA reads TGTGCCTGGAGGGTAATGGGACAGGGTTCCTACGAGCAGTACTTC. The complete variable domain, with remaining parts taken from reference TRBV30 and TRBJ2-7, reads SQTIHQWPATLVQPVGSPLSLECTVEGTSNPNLYWYRQAAGRGLQLLFYSVGIGQISSEVPQNLSASRPQDRQFILSSKKLLLSDSGFYLCAWRVMGQGSYEQYFGPGTRLTVT.